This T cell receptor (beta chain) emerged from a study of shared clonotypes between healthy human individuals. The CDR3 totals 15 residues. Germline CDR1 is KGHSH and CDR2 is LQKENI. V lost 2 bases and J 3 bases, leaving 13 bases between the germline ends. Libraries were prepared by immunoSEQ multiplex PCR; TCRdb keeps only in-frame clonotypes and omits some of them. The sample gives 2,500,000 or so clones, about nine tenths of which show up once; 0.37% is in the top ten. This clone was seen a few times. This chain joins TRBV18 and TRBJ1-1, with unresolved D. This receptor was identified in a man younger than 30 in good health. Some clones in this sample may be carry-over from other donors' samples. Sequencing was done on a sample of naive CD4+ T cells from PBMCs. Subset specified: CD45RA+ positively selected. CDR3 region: CASSPSRQVDTEAFF. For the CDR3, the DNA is TGTGCCAGCTCACCATCGAGACAAGTGGACACTGAAGCTTTCTTT.